These T cell receptor beta chains were read from a single sample in a study of T cell responses to AZD1222 COVID-19 vaccine. The table came from immunoSEQ multiplex PCR; TCRdb's copy has only in-frame clones and leaves some out. The profile covers roughly 140,000 clones, with 85% to 90% appearing a single time and 3.1% taken by the ten largest. The sequencing used peripheral blood, collected 28 days after the second AZD1222 dose. The receptors were gathered from an adult who received the AZD1222 COVID-19 vaccine. The CDR3 runs from the conserved cysteine through the conserved F or W. Each record gives: clone size, D gene, V gene, J gene, CDR3 protein, CDR3 DNA. D genes are given only for firm matches. A clone size is listed for some rows: how often the clone was seen (once, few, many), or a class if it is expanded.

>once|TRBD1|TRBV11-2|TRBJ2-1
CASSPTWSGTGEYEQFF
TGTGCCAGCAGCCCAACCTGGTCGGGGACAGGGGAGTATGAGCAGTTCTTC
>once|NA|TRBV5-1|TRBJ1-2
CASSLEQGHGYTF
TGCGCCAGCAGCTTGGAACAGGGACACGGCTACACCTTC
>NA|TRBD1|TRBV11-1|TRBJ2-7
CASSYPGQGTYEQYF
TGTGCCAGCAGCTATCCGGGACAGGGTACCTACGAGCAGTACTTC
>NA|TRBD2|TRBV7-6|TRBJ2-7
CASSKTGTRLDEQYF
TGTGCCAGCAGCAAGACCGGGACTAGACTCGACGAGCAGTACTTC
>NA|NA|TRBV28|TRBJ2-7
CASTRSIYEQYF
TGTGCCAGCACCAGGAGTATCTACGAGCAGTACTTC
>NA|NA|TRBV27|TRBJ1-5
CASTGYAGQPQHF
TGTGCCAGCACAGGGTACGCAGGTCAGCCCCAGCATTTT
>NA|NA|TRBV5-8|TRBJ2-1
CASSRGQPTYNEQFF
TGTGCCAGCAGCCGCGGACAGCCTACATACAATGAGCAGTTCTTC
>NA|NA|TRBV5-1|TRBJ2-7
CASSPGAAPEQYF
TGCGCCAGCAGCCCGGGAGCTGCCCCCGAGCAGTACTTC
>NA|NA|TRBV6-2/TRBV6-3|TRBJ1-5
CASSLEGPQHF
TGTGCCAGCAGCCTAGAAGGGCCCCAGCATTTT
>NA|NA|TRBV14|TRBJ2-1
CASSPPGNEQFF
TGTGCCAGCAGCCCCCCGGGAAATGAGCAGTTCTTC
>NA|NA|TRBV6-5|TRBJ2-6
CASSYHDKPLIDVLTF
TGTGCCAGCAGTTACCACGACAAGCCTCTGATCGACGTCCTGACTTTC
>NA|TRBD1|TRBV19|TRBJ1-2
CAAKTGLDGYTF
TGTGCCGCAAAGACAGGGTTAGATGGCTACACCTTC
>NA|NA|TRBV5-1|TRBJ1-5
CASSPGPGSNQPQHF
TGCGCCAGCAGCCCTGGACCGGGTAGCAATCAGCCCCAGCATTTT
>NA|NA|TRBV23-1|TRBJ2-3
CASSLRGFPATQYF
TGCGCCAGCAGCCTGCGGGGTTTCCCTGCTACGCAGTATTTT
>NA|TRBD1|TRBV10-3|TRBJ2-2
CAIGFGQGFTGELFF
TGTGCCATCGGATTCGGACAGGGGTTTACCGGGGAGCTGTTTTTT
>NA|TRBD1|TRBV19|TRBJ2-3
CARDRGKTDTQYF
TGTGCCAGAGACAGGGGTAAGACAGATACGCAGTATTTT
>NA|NA|TRBV15|TRBJ1-2
CATSMVRGGPNYGYTF
TGTGCCACCAGCATGGTACGCGGGGGGCCAAACTATGGCTACACCTTC
>once|NA|TRBV27|TRBJ2-1
CASSLLGNEQFF
TGTGCCAGCAGTTTACTCGGCAATGAGCAGTTCTTC
>NA|TRBD1|TRBV7-2|TRBJ1-2
CASSVRGRGGYTF
TGTGCCAGCAGCGTCAGGGGGCGAGGGGGCTACACCTTC
>NA|TRBD1|TRBV5-4|TRBJ1-5
CASSLGQGSDQPQHF
TGTGCCAGCAGCTTGGGACAGGGGTCGGATCAGCCCCAGCATTTT
>NA|NA|TRBV6-5|TRBJ1-5
CASTIGVSNQPQHF
TGTGCCAGCACCATAGGTGTCAGCAATCAGCCCCAGCATTTT